The 22 T cell receptor beta chains given below trace back to one sample, sequenced in a study of type 1 regulatory T cells. MiXCR, applied by TCRdb to the reads, yields one record per CDR3 protein. Among around 19,000 distinct CDR3 sequences listed, about a tenth were seen once. Sequenced material: CD4+ T cells, either the whole sample or a sorted fraction (not recorded which). These receptor sequences come from a human donor in good health.

This clonotype was counted at least ten times. The chain recombines TRBV5-1 with TRBJ1-1, with D perhaps TRBD1 (6 bases). Germline V gene sequence: CDR1 SGHRS, CDR2 YFSETQ. Trimming removed 4 bases at V and 8 bases at J, with 15 bases between. The CDR3 loop spans 13 amino acids. Here the CDR3 DNA reads TGCGCCAGCAGCATCAACAGGGATTTGGAAGCTTTCTTT. Its protein is CASSINRDLEAFF.

This clonotype counts as medium-sized (0.01 to 0.1%). CDR3 amino acids: CASSLETSGRYEQFF. CDR3 nucleotides: TGCGCCAGCAGCTTGGAAACTAGCGGGAGGTATGAGCAGTTCTTC. The V call is TRBV5-1, the J call TRBJ2-1; 12 nucleotides match TRBD2. Per germline, CDR1 SGHRS and CDR2 YFSETQ. After removal of 0 bases from V and 8 bases from J, the junction contained 3 bases not matched to a gene. This CDR3 has 15 residues.

This clonotype was seen at least ten times. The chain uses TRBV5-1 and TRBJ2-3; 8 bases fit TRBD1. V trimming: 4 bases; J trimming: 6 bases; junction bases outside the gene matches: 4. CDR1 is SGHRS, CDR2 YFSETQ, per germline. The CDR3 is 13 amino acids. The CDR3, as DNA: TGCGCCAGCAGCGCGGACAGGGCCGATACGCAGTATTTT. Protein: CASSADRADTQYF.

This clonotype showed up many times. The chain employs TRBV20-1 and TRBJ2-1; D is possibly TRBD1 or TRBD2 (6 bases each). The CDR3 length is 16 residues. CDR1 and CDR2 from the germline V gene are DFQATT and SNEGSKA (reference sequence). V dropped 6 bases and J dropped 9 bases, with 27 bases sitting between them. CDR3 residues: CSAIMYGGRHRGEQFF. In nucleotides, the CDR3 is TGCAGTGCCATAATGTATGGGGGGCGCCACCGGGGTGAGCAGTTCTTC.

This clonotype was recorded at least ten times. The rearrangement links TRBV12-3 or TRBV12-4 to TRBJ2-3; D possibly corresponds to TRBD2 (5 bases). The CDR3 is 16 amino acids. V lost 5 bases and J 1 base, leaving 16 bases between the germline ends. DNA of the CDR3: TGTGCCAGCAGTGTGTTAGCGCGGCGGGGCACAGATACGCAGTATTTT. This gives the protein CASSVLARRGTDTQYF.

This clonotype was seen ten or more times. The chain uses TRBV12-3 or TRBV12-4 and TRBJ2-2; D call uncertain. V was cut by 6 bases and J by 2 bases, with 7 bases left in between. CDR3 length: 13 residues. The CDR3 sequence is CASSDTNTGELFF. CDR3 nucleotides: TGTGCCAGCAGCGACACTAACACCGGGGAGCTGTTTTTT.

The rearrangement links TRBV5-6 to TRBJ1-2, with TRBD1 matching 7 bases. The germline V gene encodes CDR1 SGHDT and CDR2 YYEEEE. The CDR3 covers 15 residues. Trimming cost V 1 base and J 8 bases; bases outside gene matches: 11. The chain's CDR3 is CASSLFVGTAGGYTF. The CDR3 region has the DNA TGTGCCAGCAGCTTGTTCGTTGGGACAGCCGGAGGCTACACCTTC.

This clonotype was observed a handful of times. J is TRBJ1-2 and V is TRBV27; no firm D call. From germline, CDR1 is MNHEY and CDR2 SMNVEV (reference sequence). The V gene lost 0 bases and the J gene lost 4 bases, with 9 bases spanning the gap. The CDR3 length is 14 residues. CDR3 protein: CASSLSRVGYGYTF. Here the CDR3 DNA reads TGTGCCAGCAGTTTATCCCGGGTTGGCTATGGCTACACCTTC.

This clonotype occurred a few times. The chain uses TRBV20-1 and TRBJ1-1; 10 bases match TRBD1. Looked up from germline, CDR1 is DFQATT and CDR2 is SNEGSKA (reference sequence). The CDR3 has 14 residues. The V gene end was trimmed by 1 base and the J gene end by 3 bases; junction bases not matched to a gene: 2. The CDR3 sequence is CSARAGQGDTEAFF. DNA of the CDR3: TGCAGTGCTAGAGCTGGACAGGGGGACACTGAAGCTTTCTTT.

Relative to its sample, this clonotype is medium-sized (0.01 to 0.1%). The chain is built from TRBV28 and TRBJ2-3; 11 bases fit TRBD2. This CDR3 spans 17 amino acids. Germline CDR1 reads MDHEN; CDR2 reads SYDVKM. V was clipped by 5 bases and J by 4 bases; unmatched bases: 11. The CDR3 protein is CASSPLLAGDRADTQYF. The CDR3 DNA is TGTGCCAGCAGTCCCTTACTAGCGGGAGATCGAGCAGATACGCAGTATTTT.

This clonotype was found a few times. The chain has TRBV30 and TRBJ2-3; 15 bases are a match to TRBD2. After removal of 1 base from V and 2 bases from J, the junction contained 7 bases not matched to a gene. This CDR3 has 18 amino acids. Germline lookup yields CDR1 GTSNPN and CDR2 SVGIG (reference sequence). CDR3 region: CAWSASRTSGRVTDTQYF. The DNA of the CDR3 is TGTGCCTGGAGTGCCTCTAGGACTAGCGGGAGGGTCACAGATACGCAGTATTTT. Combining the CDR3 with reference TRBV30 and TRBJ2-3 gives the whole variable domain SQTIHQWPATLVQPVGSPLSLECTVEGTSNPNLYWYRQAAGRGLQLLFYSVGIGQISSEVPQNLSASRPQDRQFILSSKKLLLSDSGFYLCAWSASRTSGRVTDTQYFGPGTRLTVL.

The chain has TRBV6-4 and TRBJ2-2; D is undetermined. The CDR3 length is 14 residues. In germline, CDR1 is MRHNA, CDR2 SNTAGT. V was pared by 4 bases and J by 2 bases, with 8 bases between. CDR3 nucleotides: TGTGCCAGCAGTGCCGACTCCAACACCGGGGAGCTGTTTTTT. It encodes CASSADSNTGELFF.

This clonotype was detected ten times or more. An end of the junction does not agree with germline; a read error may underlie this. The rearrangement links TRBV18 to TRBJ1-1, with 8 bases that match TRBD1. CDR3 length equals 14 residues. CDR1 and CDR2 (germline): KGHSH, LQKENI. Here the CDR3 DNA reads TGTGCCAGCTCGCCACAGGGGGTAGGGACTGAAGCTTTCTTT. Translation gives CASSPQGVGTEAFF.

This clonotype was detected a few times. The chain combines TRBV3-1 with TRBJ2-1; D uncertain. Germline assignment: CDR1 LGHDT and CDR2 YNNKEL (reference sequence). Trimming took off 2 bases at V and 7 bases at J, with 15 bases between the two ends. The CDR3 length is 15 residues. The CDR3 DNA sequence: TGTGCCAGCAGCCAATTCCCCCTAGGGCCAAATGAGCAGTTCTTC. This sequence encodes CASSQFPLGPNEQFF.

At least ten counts were recorded for this clonotype. The chain employs TRBV6-6 and TRBJ1-6; 8 bases align to TRBD1. CDR3 length: 13 residues. V gave up 5 bases and J gave up 8 bases; unmatched junction bases: 2. Germline CDR1 and CDR2: MNHNY and SVGAGI (reference sequence). This chain's CDR3 is CASSQGAYSPLHF. For the CDR3, the DNA is TGTGCCAGCAGTCAGGGGGCGTATTCACCCCTCCACTTT.

This clonotype was found many times. This sequence joins TRBV29-1 and TRBJ1-1; 9 bases match TRBD1. The V and J ends lost 5 bases and 3 bases, in that order; junction bases with no gene match: 10. The CDR3 is made up of 15 amino acids. Germline V gives CDR1 SQVTM, CDR2 ANQGSEA. The DNA of the CDR3 is TGCAGCGTTTGGGGACAGGGCCTATCGGACACTGAAGCTTTCTTT. This sequence encodes CSVWGQGLSDTEAFF.

This clonotype counts as medium-sized. The V call is TRBV20-1, the J call TRBJ2-4; D is unclear. CDR1 is DFQATT and CDR2 is SNEGSKA in the germline V gene (reference sequence). Trimming removed 4 bases at V and 7 bases at J, with 11 bases between. This CDR3 is 12 amino acids long. DNA of the CDR3: TGCAGTGCTAAAGAAACGGTGAACATTCAGTACTTC. This translates into CSAKETVNIQYF.

This clonotype showed up just a few times. The CDR3 nucleotides are TGCGCCAGCAGCTTGATGCCTCCGGGACTAGCGGGATCAGATACGCAGTATTTT. Its protein product is CASSLMPPGLAGSDTQYF. V gene TRBV5-1 combines with J gene TRBJ2-3; 13 bases align to TRBD2. CDR1 is SGHRS and CDR2 is YFSETQ in the germline V gene. The CDR3 is 18 residues long. V shed 1 base, J shed 4 bases, and the junction held 9 bases outside the gene matches.

The sample holds many counts of this clonotype. This chain links TRBV6-5 with TRBJ1-4; the D gene is possibly TRBD1 (5 bases). Germline lookup yields CDR1 MNHEY and CDR2 SVGAGI. The V end lost 6 bases, the J end lost 8 bases, and 13 bases lay between the germline ends. The CDR3 spans 13 residues. The chain's CDR3 is CASRAGHQEKLFF. In DNA, the CDR3 is TGTGCCAGCAGAGCCGGACATCAAGAAAAACTGTTTTTT.

To note about this clonotype: This may stem from a read error, because a much larger clone lies one nucleotide away. The rearrangement links TRBV29-1 to TRBJ2-1, with a tentative D call TRBD1 (6 bases). V was shortened by 3 bases and J by 4 bases, with 10 bases between the two germline ends. The CDR3 runs to 13 residues. Germline V lookup: CDR1 SQVTM, CDR2 ANQGSEA. The CDR3 reads CSVEAGVYNEQFF. The CDR3 region has the DNA TGCAGCGTTGAGGCAGGGGTGTACAATGAGCAGTTCTTC.

By frequency in the sample, this clonotype is medium-sized. This sequence joins TRBV5-1 and TRBJ1-6, with TRBD1 as a possible D gene (6 bases). The V and J ends lost 0 bases and 10 bases respectively, with 14 bases between them. CDR3 length equals 15 residues. Germline V gene sequence: CDR1 SGHRS, CDR2 YFSETQ. CDR3 bases: TGCGCCAGCAGCTTGGAGGACAGCTTGGTCTCACCCCTCCACTTT. Translating gives CASSLEDSLVSPLHF. The whole variable domain, remainder taken from reference TRBV5-1 and TRBJ1-6, is KAGVTQTPRYLIKTRGQQVTLSCSPISGHRSVSWYQQTPGQGLQFLFEYFSETQRNKGNFPGRFSGRQFSNSRSEMNVSTLELGDSALYLCASSLEDSLVSPLHFGNGTRLTVT.

Comments on this clonotype: A much larger clone lies one base from this, so it may be a read error. The V call is TRBV5-4, the J call TRBJ2-7; 8 bases fit TRBD2. Germline CDR1 reads SGHNT; CDR2 reads YYREEE (reference sequence). Trimming took 4 bases from V and 3 from J; bases not matched to a gene: 9. This CDR3 region has 15 residues. The CDR3: CASSNSAGANYEQYF. The CDR3 DNA reads as TGTGCCAGCAGCAACTCAGCGGGAGCTAACTACGAGCAGTACTTC. Using reference TRBV5-4 and TRBJ2-7 for the parts outside the CDR3, the full variable domain is ETGVTQSPTHLIKTRGQQVTLRCSSQSGHNTVSWYQQALGQGPQFIFQYYREEENGRGNFPPRFSGLQFPNYSSELNVNALELDDSALYLCASSNSAGANYEQYFGPGTRLTVT.